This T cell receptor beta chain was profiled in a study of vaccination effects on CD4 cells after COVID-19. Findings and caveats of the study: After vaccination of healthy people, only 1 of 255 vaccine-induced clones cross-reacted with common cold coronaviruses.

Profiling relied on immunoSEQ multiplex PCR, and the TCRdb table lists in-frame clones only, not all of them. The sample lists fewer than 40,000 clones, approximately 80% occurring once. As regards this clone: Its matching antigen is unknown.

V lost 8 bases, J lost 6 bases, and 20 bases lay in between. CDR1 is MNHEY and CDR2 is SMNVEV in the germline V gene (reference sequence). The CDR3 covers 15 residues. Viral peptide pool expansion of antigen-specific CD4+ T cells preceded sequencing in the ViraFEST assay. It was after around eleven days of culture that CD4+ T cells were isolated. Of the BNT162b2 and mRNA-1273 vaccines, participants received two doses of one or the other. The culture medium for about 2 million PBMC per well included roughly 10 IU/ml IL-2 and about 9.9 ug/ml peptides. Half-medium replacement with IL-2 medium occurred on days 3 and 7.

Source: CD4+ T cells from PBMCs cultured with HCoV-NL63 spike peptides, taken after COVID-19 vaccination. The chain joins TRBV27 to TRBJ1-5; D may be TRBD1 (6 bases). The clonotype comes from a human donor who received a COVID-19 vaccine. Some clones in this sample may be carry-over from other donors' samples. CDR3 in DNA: TGTGCCAGCGGTCCGCAAGGGGGGTTTTTTCAGCCCCAGCATTTT. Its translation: CASGPQGGFFQPQHF.